This is a list of T cell receptor beta chains from one sample in a study of immune evolution from preneoplasia to lung adenocarcinoma. Data came from immunoSEQ multiplex PCR; TCRdb stores just in-frame clones and leaves some out. The table records roughly 4,400 clones, 60% to 80% of them present only once. The sequencing sample was made of FFPE minimally invasive lung adenocarcinoma tissue. These receptors all come from a person aged 55-85 years with lung adenocarcinoma. The CDR3 runs from the conserved cysteine through the conserved F or W. The order of the fields is CDR3 protein, CDR3 DNA, J gene, V gene, D gene, clone size. A D gene is named only where the DNA matches it firmly. Only part of the rows carry a size: once, few, many, or a class if the clone is expanded.

CASSETGGYGYTF | TGTGCCAGCAGCGAGACAGGGGGCTATGGCTACACCTTC | TRBJ1-2 | TRBV6-1 | TRBD1 | .
CASSTRETSGPSSYEQYF | TGTGCCAGCAGCACGCGTGAGACTAGCGGGCCGAGCTCCTACGAGCAGTACTTC | TRBJ2-7 | TRBV7-3 | TRBD2 | once
CASEDRQPQHF | TGTGCCAGTGAAGATCGCCAGCCCCAGCATTTT | TRBJ1-5 | TRBV11-3 | . | .
CSVKQGAGSPLHF | TGCAGCGTGAAACAGGGGGCAGGGTCACCCCTCCACTTT | TRBJ1-6 | TRBV29-1 | TRBD1 | .
CASSQDSLNQPQHF | TGCGCCAGCAGCCAGGACAGTCTCAATCAGCCCCAGCATTTT | TRBJ1-5 | TRBV5-1 | . | .
CASSRPGQGVNEQYF | TGTGCCAGCTCACGGCCGGGACAGGGGGTCAACGAGCAGTACTTC | TRBJ2-7 | TRBV18 | TRBD1 | large
CSVEGGSADTQYF | TGCAGCGTTGAAGGCGGGAGCGCAGATACGCAGTATTTT | TRBJ2-3 | TRBV29-1 | TRBD2 | medium-sized
CASSLDRLATEQFF | TGCGCCAGCAGCTTGGACAGACTAGCCACTGAGCAGTTCTTC | TRBJ2-1 | TRBV5-1 | TRBD2 | once
CASSETSGDSGQYF | TGTGCCAGCAGTGAAACTAGCGGAGACTCGGGGCAGTACTTC | TRBJ2-7 | TRBV2 | TRBD2 | .
CASTVAGGDTEAFF | TGTGCCAGCACCGTCGCAGGGGGCGACACTGAAGCCTTCTTT | TRBJ1-1 | TRBV5-6 | TRBD1 | .
CASSRGVGGSHLYNEQFF | TGTGCCAGCAGCCGAGGAGTAGGCGGGAGTCACCTTTACAATGAGCAGTTCTTC | TRBJ2-1 | TRBV11-2 | TRBD2 | .
CASSLDSLAGDRGEQFF | TGTGCCAGCAGCTTAGATTCACTAGCGGGAGATAGGGGTGAGCAGTTCTTC | TRBJ2-1 | TRBV11-3 | TRBD2 | .
CASSLGSNRDTEAFF | TGTGCCAGCAGCTTAGGCTCCAACAGGGACACTGAAGCTTTCTTT | TRBJ1-1 | TRBV7-9 | . | .
CASSLGREQGYTF | TGTGCCAGCAGCTTAGGCAGGGAACAAGGCTACACCTTC | TRBJ1-2 | TRBV7-2 | . | .
CASSSSLSGNTIYF | TGCGCCAGCAGCTCGAGCCTGAGTGGAAACACCATATATTTT | TRBJ1-3 | TRBV5-1 | . | .
CASSEGEGAQPQHF | TGTGCCAGCAGTGAGGGGGAGGGGGCTCAGCCCCAGCATTTT | TRBJ1-5 | TRBV6-1 | TRBD1 | .
CASSLGGSGNTIYF | TGCGCCAGCAGCTTGGGTGGTTCTGGAAACACCATATATTTT | TRBJ1-3 | TRBV5-1 | . | few
CASSLVGGGEQYF | TGTGCCAGCAGCCTCGTCGGGGGCGGCGAGCAGTACTTC | TRBJ2-7 | TRBV7-2 | . | few
CASSRPDRVYNEQFF | TGCGCCAGCAGCCGACCCGACAGGGTCTACAATGAGCAGTTCTTC | TRBJ2-1 | TRBV4-1 | TRBD1 | .
CASSYSDSPLHF | TGTGCCAGCAGTTACTCGGATTCACCCCTCCACTTT | TRBJ1-6 | TRBV6-5 | . | .
CASSLTSGSTPDTQYF | TGTGCCAGCAGTTTGACTAGCGGGAGCACCCCAGATACGCAGTATTTT | TRBJ2-3 | TRBV27 | TRBD2 | few
CASSIDGTALTDTQYF | TGTGCCAGTAGTATAGATGGGACAGCCCTTACAGATACGCAGTATTTT | TRBJ2-3 | TRBV19 | TRBD1 | .
CASSFLTSTGELFF | TGTGCCAGCAGCTTCCTGACTAGCACCGGGGAGCTGTTTTTT | TRBJ2-2 | TRBV5-6 | . | .
CASSLGTDGYTF | TGTGCCAGCTCACTAGGGACAGATGGCTACACCTTC | TRBJ1-2 | TRBV18 | TRBD1 | .
CASSRGGLNTGELFF | TGTGCCAGTAGTAGAGGGGGTCTGAACACCGGGGAGCTGTTTTTT | TRBJ2-2 | TRBV19 | . | .
CASSVEQRTDTQYF | TGTGCCAGCAGCGTAGAGCAGCGAACAGATACGCAGTATTTT | TRBJ2-3 | TRBV9 | . | few
CASSSLAGSHTGELFF | TGTGCCAGCAGTTCCCTAGCGGGGTCTCACACCGGGGAGCTGTTTTTT | TRBJ2-2 | TRBV6-5 | TRBD2 | .
CASSRSTGDTEAFF | TGTGCCAGTAGTAGGTCGACAGGGGACACTGAAGCTTTCTTT | TRBJ1-1 | TRBV19 | TRBD1 | .
CASSPQGLSTNEKLFF | TGCGCCAGCAGCCCCCAGGGGTTAAGCACTAATGAAAAACTGTTTTTT | TRBJ1-4 | TRBV5-1 | . | .
CASSQLAGAPEQYF | TGTGCCAGCAGCCAACTAGCGGGAGCGCCGGAGCAGTACTTC | TRBJ2-7 | TRBV6-5 | TRBD2 | .
CASSIGPGSEQFF | TGTGCCAGTAGTATAGGACCTGGGAGTGAGCAGTTCTTC | TRBJ2-1 | TRBV19 | . | .
CASSPGTENTEAFF | TGTGCCAGCAGTCCAGGGACAGAGAACACTGAAGCTTTCTTT | TRBJ1-1 | TRBV6-1 | TRBD1 | .
CASSFTGNTEAFF | TGTGCCAGCAGTTTTACAGGGAACACTGAAGCTTTCTTT | TRBJ1-1 | TRBV27 | . | .
CSVLLAGVGEQFF | TGCAGCGTTTTACTAGCGGGAGTAGGTGAGCAGTTCTTC | TRBJ2-1 | TRBV29-1 | TRBD2 | .
CASSETPGGAYEQYF | TGTGCCAGCAGTGAAACGCCAGGGGGGGCCTACGAGCAGTACTTC | TRBJ2-7 | TRBV2 | . | few
CASSAGRASYEQYF | TGTGCCAGCAGTGCTGGACGGGCCTCCTACGAGCAGTACTTC | TRBJ2-7 | TRBV2 | . | .
CASSLRSRETQYF | TGTGCCAGCAGTTTGAGATCCCGTGAGACCCAGTACTTC | TRBJ2-5 | TRBV5-6 | . | .